A single sample is the source of the 28 T cell receptor beta chains below, sequenced in a study of PD-L1 blockade in urothelial cancer. The data were produced by immunoSEQ multiplex PCR, yet TCRdb's version contains in-frame clones alone and is incomplete. The sample lists around 33,000 clones, roughly 82% occurring once. Sample: PBMCs, taken around atezolizumab (anti-PD-L1) treatment. The origin of the receptors is a man between 70 and 80 years old with urothelial cancer.

This chain links TRBV5-1 with TRBJ1-1; TRBD1 matches at 11 bases. The CDR3 is 16 residues long. The V gene end was trimmed by 4 bases and the J gene end by 5 bases; junction bases not matched to a gene: 10. The germline V gene has CDR1 SGHRS and CDR2 YFSETQ. As DNA, the CDR3 is TGCGCCAGCAGCCTTGGGACAGGGGGGCTAGGTACTGAAGCTTTCTTT. As protein: CASSLGTGGLGTEAFF.

J is TRBJ2-2 and V is TRBV19, with 8 bases matching TRBD1. J gave up 7 bases and V 10 bases, and 26 bases lay outside the gene matches. This CDR3 comprises 19 residues. The V gene's germline CDR1 is LNHDA and CDR2 SQIVND (reference sequence). CDR3 sequence reads: CATKSKSDRVRRVIGELFF. The CDR3 DNA reads as TGTGCCACGAAATCTAAATCGGACAGGGTACGGAGGGTCATCGGGGAGCTGTTTTTT.

The chain carries TRBV27 and TRBJ1-4, with TRBD1 matching 9 bases. Germline values: CDR1 MNHEY, CDR2 SMNVEV (reference sequence). Trimming removed 5 bases from V and 3 bases from J; junction bases left unmatched: 10. The CDR3 totals 17 residues. The CDR3 sequence: CASSPGTGNHANEKLFF. CDR3 nucleotide sequence: TGTGCCAGCAGTCCGGGGACAGGGAATCATGCTAATGAAAAACTGTTTTTT.

The chain couples TRBV14 to TRBJ1-1; 10 positions match TRBD1. The CDR3 has 16 amino acids. Losses at the gene ends were 4 bases for V and 5 bases for J; bases not matched to a gene: 10. Germline-derived CDR1 and CDR2 are SGHDN and FVKESK. The CDR3 loop is CASSLGQGQGRTEAFF. As DNA, the CDR3 is TGTGCCAGCAGCCTGGGGCAGGGACAGGGGAGAACTGAAGCTTTCTTT. Variable domain in full (rest from reference TRBV14 and TRBJ1-1): EAGVTQFPSHSVIEKGQTVTLRCDPISGHDNLYWYRRVMGKEIKFLLHFVKESKQDESGMPNNRFLAERTGGTYSTLKVQPAELEDSGVYFCASSLGQGQGRTEAFFGQGTRLTVV.

The V call is TRBV5-8, the J call TRBJ2-7; perhaps TRBD1 as D (6 bases). Trimming pared 3 bases from V and 7 bases from J, leaving 20 bases between. Germline CDR1 and CDR2: SGHTS and YDEGEE. This CDR3 contains 15 residues. CDR3: CASSSRDTGNREQYF. The DNA for the CDR3 is TGTGCCAGCAGCTCCCGGGACACCGGGAACAGGGAGCAGTACTTC.

This sequence joins TRBV7-3 and TRBJ1-2; the D gene is possibly TRBD1 (6 bases). Germline V CDR1 and CDR2: SGHTA, FQGTGA. The CDR3 spans 13 residues. The V end was cut by 2 bases, the J end by 7 bases, with 11 bases between. CDR3 in DNA: TGTGCCAGCAGCTTACAGGGGAACGGTGGCTACACCTTC. It translates to CASSLQGNGGYTF. Combining the CDR3 with reference TRBV7-3 and TRBJ1-2 gives the whole variable domain GAGVSQTPSNKVTEKGKYVELRCDPISGHTALYWYRQSLGQGPEFLIYFQGTGAADDSGLPNDRFFAVRPEGSVSTLKIQRTERGDSAVYLCASSLQGNGGYTFGSGTRLTVV.

This clone was seen a single time. The J gene is TRBJ2-7, the V gene TRBV6-5, with a possible D match to TRBD2 (5 bases). Trimming took off 0 bases at V and 3 bases at J, with 12 bases between the two ends. CDR1 is MNHEY, CDR2 SVGAGI, per germline. This CDR3 comprises 15 residues. CDR3 loop: CASSYSTGFGYEQYF. In nucleotides, the CDR3 is TGTGCCAGCAGTTACTCGACGGGGTTCGGCTACGAGCAGTACTTC.

The rearrangement uses TRBV5-8 and TRBJ2-7, with a possible D match to TRBD2 (6 bases). The CDR3 extends over 18 amino acids. The V gene's germline CDR1 is SGHTS and CDR2 YDEGEE. The germline V and J ends were trimmed by 2 bases and 5 bases, with 26 bases remaining between them. The CDR3 reads CASSFPRSGDPTTDEQYF. As DNA, the CDR3 is TGTGCCAGCAGCTTCCCTAGATCGGGGGACCCGACCACCGACGAGCAGTACTTC.

This clone occurred a few times. The CDR3 coding sequence is TGTGCCAGCAGCCCTTGGACTAGCGGGGGGACAGATACGCAGTATTTT. Translated, it gives CASSPWTSGGTDTQYF. This chain uses TRBV9 with TRBJ2-3; 14 nucleotides line up with TRBD2. Per the germline V gene, CDR1 is SGDLS and CDR2 is YYNGEE. The CDR3 runs 16 residues. The trim removed 4 bases at V and 3 bases at J, leaving 4 bases unmatched.

The rearrangement links TRBV5-1 to TRBJ2-1, with 9 bases lining up with TRBD2. J was trimmed by 8 bases and V by 4 bases; bases with no gene match: 13. Germline assignment: CDR1 SGHRS and CDR2 YFSETQ. The CDR3 spans 16 residues. The CDR3 region is CASSPKARGGRDEQFF. CDR3 bases: TGCGCCAGCAGCCCAAAAGCGCGGGGGGGCCGGGATGAGCAGTTCTTC. The variable domain in full, with the rest retrieved from reference TRBV5-1 and TRBJ2-1, is KAGVTQTPRYLIKTRGQQVTLSCSPISGHRSVSWYQQTPGQGLQFLFEYFSETQRNKGNFPGRFSGRQFSNSRSEMNVSTLELGDSALYLCASSPKARGGRDEQFFGPGTRLTVL.

This chain joins TRBV12-5 and TRBJ1-3, with D perhaps matching TRBD1 (5 bases). V lost 4 bases and J 0 bases, leaving 7 bases between the germline ends. Looked up from germline, CDR1 is LGHNT and CDR2 is FRNRAP. This CDR3 region has 14 residues. As DNA, the CDR3 is TGTGCTAGTGGTTCCCAGGGCTCTGGAAACACCATATATTTT. Translation: CASGSQGSGNTIYF.

This chain uses TRBV20-1 with TRBJ1-2, with D hard to call. The germline V gene encodes CDR1 DFQATT and CDR2 SNEGSKA (reference sequence). With 3 bases removed from V and 12 bases from J, the gap between germline ends came to 11 bases. The CDR3 spans 10 residues. Written as DNA, the CDR3 is TGCAGTGCTAGTCGGGGTAGGAACACCTTC. Translating gives CSASRGRNTF.

V usage is TRBV6-1 and J usage is TRBJ1-4, with 8 positions matching TRBD1. After removal of 3 bases from V and 4 bases from J, the junction contained 1 base not matched to a gene. This CDR3 spans 14 amino acids. The germline V gene has CDR1 MNHNS and CDR2 SASEGT. This chain's CDR3 is CASSEDRVNEKLFF. Here the CDR3 DNA reads TGTGCCAGCAGTGAGGACAGGGTTAATGAAAAACTGTTTTTT.

The count of this clone is one. The chain combines TRBV5-1 with TRBJ1-5; no reliable D call. V gave up 0 bases and J gave up 9 bases, with 13 bases separating them. The CDR3 has 14 amino acids. Per germline, CDR1 SGHRS and CDR2 YFSETQ. For the CDR3, the DNA is TGCGCCAGCAGCTTGGGGTCAGGTTCTGCGCCCCAGCATTTT. Translation: CASSLGSGSAPQHF.

V gene TRBV2 combines with J gene TRBJ2-7, with a weak D call TRBD1 (5 bases). Germline CDR1 is SNHLY and CDR2 is FYNNEI. The CDR3 extends over 15 amino acids. Between the trimmed V and J ends, which lost 6 bases and 3 bases, there was a span of 18 bases. In DNA form, the CDR3 reads TGTGCCAGCAGGGCTGACTCCGTGGGGCGCTACGAGCAGTACTTC. This gives the protein CASRADSVGRYEQYF.

The chain has TRBV29-1 and TRBJ1-2; D unclear. The CDR3 loop spans 9 amino acids. V was cut by 1 base and J by 8 bases, with 2 bases left in between. The germline gives CDR1 SQVTM, CDR2 ANQGSEA. The CDR3 DNA reads as TGCAGCGTTGAAGTAGGCTACACCTTC. The encoded protein is CSVEVGYTF.

This chain links TRBV29-1 with TRBJ2-2; 10 positions agree with TRBD2. CDR3 length equals 15 residues. V lost 5 bases, J lost 5 bases, and 8 bases stayed unmatched. Germline V CDR1 and CDR2: SQVTM, ANQGSEA. Here the CDR3 reads CSVKKRGGGTGELFF. The CDR3 DNA sequence: TGCAGCGTTAAAAAGCGGGGGGGCGGGACCGGGGAGCTGTTTTTT.

Only a few counts were recorded for this clone. This rearrangement joins TRBV2 to TRBJ2-7, with D perhaps matching TRBD1 (5 bases). Trimming removed 7 bases at V and 0 bases at J, with 16 bases between. CDR1 SNHLY and CDR2 FYNNEI come from the germline V gene. This CDR3 spans 15 amino acids. CDR3 residues: CASTISARDSYEQYF. CDR3 DNA: TGTGCCAGCACAATATCGGCCAGGGACTCCTACGAGCAGTACTTC.

This clone showed up just a few times. The V call is TRBV7-9, the J call TRBJ1-3, with D possibly TRBD1 on 6 matching bases. Per germline, CDR1 SEHNR and CDR2 FQNEAQ (reference sequence). The CDR3 has 15 amino acids. V was trimmed by 5 bases and J by 3 bases, leaving 14 bases between them. CDR3 sequence (DNA): TGTGCCAGCAGCCCCGAGGGGGTCTTTGGAAACACCATATATTTT. Encoded protein: CASSPEGVFGNTIYF.

This clone appeared a few times. The DNA of the CDR3 is TGTGCCAGCAGCCTTAGCGGGAGAGAAAACACCGGGGAGCTGTTTTTT. Its translation is CASSLSGRENTGELFF. V and J are TRBV7-9 and TRBJ2-2; 9 bases match TRBD2. Trimming removed 5 bases from V and 2 bases from J; junction bases left unmatched: 6. CDR1 SEHNR and CDR2 FQNEAQ come from the germline V gene (reference sequence). CDR3 length: 16 amino acids. Based on the CDR3 plus reference TRBV7-9 and TRBJ2-2, the full variable domain is DTGVSQNPRHKITKRGQNVTFRCDPISEHNRLYWYRQTLGQGPEFLTYFQNEAQLEKSRLLSDRFSAERPKGSFSTLEIQRTEQGDSAMYLCASSLSGRENTGELFFGEGSRLTVL.

This chain links TRBV28 with TRBJ2-1, with 12 bases lining up with TRBD2. The CDR3 loop spans 15 amino acids. From germline, CDR1 is MDHEN and CDR2 SYDVKM. After removal of 5 bases from V and 4 bases from J, the junction contained 3 bases not matched to a gene. This CDR3 reads CASSPLAGGYNEQFF. CDR3 DNA sequence: TGTGCCAGCAGTCCCCTAGCGGGAGGGTACAATGAGCAGTTCTTC.

V and J are TRBV7-2 and TRBJ1-4; D ambiguous. V was trimmed by 5 bases and J by 7 bases, leaving 14 bases between them. Germline V gives CDR1 SGHTA, CDR2 FQGNSA. The CDR3 loop spans 14 amino acids. CDR3 sequence: CASSPDMASEKLFF. As DNA, the CDR3 is TGTGCCAGCAGCCCAGACATGGCCTCTGAAAAACTGTTTTTT.

The chain combines TRBV6-1 with TRBJ2-7; D unresolved. CDR3 length: 11 amino acids. Trimming left V 5 bases short and J 5 bases short, with 7 bases between. Germline V lookup: CDR1 MNHNS, CDR2 SASEGT. The chain's CDR3 is CASSRRDEQYF. CDR3 sequence (DNA): TGTGCCAGCAGTCGCCGGGACGAGCAGTACTTC.

The chain links TRBV7-8 to TRBJ2-3; TRBD2 matches 7 bases. V shed 5 bases and J 0 bases; nucleotides not matched to a gene: 5. The germline CDR1 and CDR2 sequences are SGHVS and FQNEAQ. The CDR3 runs 15 residues. Written as DNA, the CDR3 is TGTGCCAGCAGCGGAGAGGGACTAAGCACAGATACGCAGTATTTT. Protein product: CASSGEGLSTDTQYF.

The genes are TRBV11-2 and TRBJ2-3; a weak D match, TRBD2 (6 bases). In germline, CDR1 is SGHAT, CDR2 FQNNGV. The CDR3 spans 15 residues. V gave up 3 bases and J gave up 0 bases, with 10 bases separating them. CDR3 sequence (DNA): TGTGCCAGCAGCTTTATTCGGGGGAGCACAGATACGCAGTATTTT. Its protein is CASSFIRGSTDTQYF.

The chain is built from TRBV7-9 and TRBJ1-1; possible D gene TRBD1, 6 bases. V lost 1 base and J 7 bases, leaving 16 bases between the germline ends. CDR3 length: 15 residues. CDR1 SEHNR and CDR2 FQNEAQ come from the germline V gene (reference sequence). CDR3 protein: CASSLGDETGNEAFF. The CDR3 DNA is TGTGCCAGCAGCTTAGGAGACGAAACAGGGAATGAAGCTTTCTTT.

The chain joins TRBV5-1 to TRBJ2-1; 12 bases are shared with TRBD1. Losses at the gene ends were 3 bases for V and 6 bases for J; bases not matched to a gene: 4. The CDR3 is made up of 15 amino acids. From germline, CDR1 is SGHRS and CDR2 YFSETQ. This CDR3 is CASSSGTGGFNEQFF. The DNA for the CDR3 is TGCGCCAGCAGCTCCGGGACAGGGGGCTTCAATGAGCAGTTCTTC.

The rearrangement links TRBV7-9 to TRBJ2-1; tentatively, D is TRBD2 (6 bases). The V and J ends lost 2 bases and 16 bases respectively, with 24 bases between them. The germline gives CDR1 SEHNR, CDR2 FQNEAQ (reference sequence). This CDR3 has 15 amino acids. The CDR3 sequence: CASSLNLGSRELQFF. In DNA, the CDR3 is TGTGCCAGCAGCTTAAACCTCGGCTCACGGGAGTTGCAATTCTTC.